The 20 T cell receptor beta chains reported below all come from one sample, sequenced in a study of graft-versus-host responses after intestinal transplantation. TCRdb's table, derived via immunoSEQ multiplex PCR, lists solely in-frame clones and lacks some. The sample shows 130,000 to 150,000 clones, around 90% of them seen only once. Their antigens remain unidentified. The source was unstimulated CD4+ T cells sorted from spleen or lymph node cells, collected before intestinal transplant. All receptors derive from a human donor who received an intestinal transplant.

The V gene is TRBV5-4, the J gene TRBJ2-7; 10 bases agree with TRBD1. The CDR3 is 14 residues long. From germline, CDR1 is SGHNT and CDR2 YYREEE (reference sequence). The V segment lost 4 bases and the J segment 5 bases; nucleotides outside the gene matches: 6. The CDR3 loop is CASSTGQGIHEQYF. CDR3 nucleotides: TGTGCCAGCAGCACGGGACAGGGGATTCACGAGCAGTACTTC. The variable domain in full, with the rest retrieved from reference TRBV5-4 and TRBJ2-7, is ETGVTQSPTHLIKTRGQQVTLRCSSQSGHNTVSWYQQALGQGPQFIFQYYREEENGRGNFPPRFSGLQFPNYSSELNVNALELDDSALYLCASSTGQGIHEQYFGPGTRLTVT.

This chain uses TRBV7-2 with TRBJ2-1; no clear D gene. The CDR3 is made up of 14 amino acids. V was trimmed by 5 bases and J by 6 bases, leaving 14 bases between them. Germline V gene data show CDR1 as SGHTA and CDR2 as FQGNSA. The CDR3 region is CASSTRTPTNEQFF. DNA of the CDR3: TGTGCCAGCAGCACTCGGACCCCAACCAATGAGCAGTTCTTC.

V and J are TRBV11-2 and TRBJ1-3; 8 nucleotides agree with TRBD1. The V and J ends lost 3 bases and 1 base, in that order; junction bases with no gene match: 5. CDR3 length: 16 amino acids. The germline V gene encodes CDR1 SGHAT and CDR2 FQNNGV. CDR3 amino acids: CASSFGRGHSGNTIYF. The DNA of the CDR3 is TGTGCCAGCAGCTTCGGCAGGGGGCATTCTGGAAACACCATATATTTT.

The chain is built from TRBV11-3 and TRBJ2-7; the match to TRBD2 covers 7 bases. V shed 5 bases and J 3 bases; nucleotides not matched to a gene: 4. Germline V gene lookup returns CDR1 SGHNT and CDR2 YENEEA. The CDR3 is 13 residues long. CDR3 nucleotides: TGTGCCAGCAGCCCGAGCGGGGTCTACGAGCAGTACTTC. Translated: CASSPSGVYEQYF.

The chain uses TRBV19 and TRBJ1-1; perhaps TRBD1 as D (6 bases). The CDR3 runs to 14 residues. CDR1 and CDR2 from the germline V gene are LNHDA and SQIVND (reference sequence). V was cut by 6 bases and J by 0 bases, with 11 bases left in between. CDR3 coding DNA: TGTGCCAGTAGGGTTGGACAGATGAACACTGAAGCTTTCTTT. Translated, it gives CASRVGQMNTEAFF.

The chain joins TRBV4-3 to TRBJ2-3, with TRBD1 matching 7 bases. CDR3 length: 16 amino acids. CDR1 LGHNA and CDR2 YSLEER come from the germline V gene. V shed 4 bases and J 3 bases; nucleotides not matched to a gene: 10. CDR3 bases: TGCGCCAGCAGCCTTCAGACAGGGCCCGGGACAGATACGCAGTATTTT. It translates to CASSLQTGPGTDTQYF.

The chain uses TRBV5-1 and TRBJ2-1; 7 nucleotides match TRBD2. CDR1 SGHRS and CDR2 YFSETQ come from the germline V gene. J gave up 3 bases and V 4 bases, and 10 bases lay outside the gene matches. This CDR3 is built from 16 residues. The CDR3 sequence: CASSRDYPELYNEQFF. The CDR3, as DNA: TGCGCCAGCAGCAGGGACTATCCTGAACTCTACAATGAGCAGTTCTTC.

The rearrangement joins TRBV5-4 to TRBJ2-3, with 9 bases aligning to TRBD1. J was trimmed by 2 bases and V by 2 bases; bases with no gene match: 6. The CDR3 contains 16 residues. CDR1 is SGHNT, CDR2 YYREEE, per germline (reference sequence). The CDR3 sequence: CASSLQTGGSTDTQYF. In DNA form, the CDR3 reads TGTGCCAGCAGCTTACAGACAGGGGGATCCACAGATACGCAGTATTTT.

The J gene is TRBJ1-2, the V gene TRBV28, with 9 bases fitting TRBD1. J gave up 7 bases and V 7 bases, and 7 bases lay outside the gene matches. The CDR3 consists of 13 residues. In germline, CDR1 is MDHEN, CDR2 SYDVKM. The CDR3 protein is CASNPGQGAGYTF. The CDR3, as DNA: TGTGCCAGCAACCCGGGACAGGGAGCTGGCTACACCTTC.

The V and J genes are TRBV19 and TRBJ2-1; 11 bases align to TRBD2. The CDR3 sequence is 16 residues long. Germline lookup yields CDR1 LNHDA and CDR2 SQIVND (reference sequence). After removal of 2 bases from V and 2 bases from J, the junction contained 2 bases not matched to a gene. The CDR3: CASSITSGGPYNEQFF. DNA of the CDR3: TGTGCCAGTAGTATAACTAGCGGGGGCCCCTACAATGAGCAGTTCTTC.

This clone was found once. The rearrangement uses TRBV27 and TRBJ2-7; 9 nucleotides align to TRBD1. The trim removed 5 bases at V and 3 bases at J, leaving 11 bases unmatched. Per germline, CDR1 MNHEY and CDR2 SMNVEV (reference sequence). The CDR3 runs to 16 residues. The CDR3 nucleotides read TGTGCCAGCAGTCCTGGGACAGGGAGGCCCATCTACGAGCAGTACTTC. Translation: CASSPGTGRPIYEQYF.

The chain recombines TRBV5-1 with TRBJ1-3; unclear D gene. CDR3 length: 14 residues. V was cut by 1 base and J by 3 bases, with 8 bases left in between. The V gene's germline CDR1 is SGHRS and CDR2 YFSETQ. The CDR3 reads CASSLSMSGNTIYF. CDR3 coding DNA: TGCGCCAGCAGCTTGTCGATGAGTGGAAACACCATATATTTT. The full variable domain, its missing parts supplied by reference TRBV5-1 and TRBJ1-3, is KAGVTQTPRYLIKTRGQQVTLSCSPISGHRSVSWYQQTPGQGLQFLFEYFSETQRNKGNFPGRFSGRQFSNSRSEMNVSTLELGDSALYLCASSLSMSGNTIYFGEGSWLTVV.

The rearrangement links TRBV28 to TRBJ1-4, with D maybe TRBD1 (6 bases). This CDR3 contains 18 residues. Germline CDR1 and CDR2: MDHEN and SYDVKM. Trimming left V 6 bases short and J 0 bases short, with 20 bases between. The DNA of the CDR3 is TGTGCCAGCAGCAAAACAGGGACATGGTTGGCAACTAATGAAAAACTGTTTTTT. This codes for CASSKTGTWLATNEKLFF.

The chain links TRBV5-1 to TRBJ2-2; D perhaps matches TRBD2 (5 bases). Looked up from germline, CDR1 is SGHRS and CDR2 is YFSETQ. Trimming removed 4 bases from V and 3 bases from J, with 10 bases in between. The CDR3 extends over 14 amino acids. CDR3 loop: CASSLGLDTGELFF. The CDR3 nucleotides are TGCGCCAGCAGCCTCGGACTGGACACCGGGGAGCTGTTTTTT.

V usage is TRBV11-2 and J usage is TRBJ2-1; D might be TRBD1 or TRBD2, each matching 5 bases. The CDR3 extends over 13 amino acids. V was pared by 5 bases and J by 7 bases, with 12 bases between. Germline loops: CDR1 SGHAT, CDR2 FQNNGV. The CDR3 sequence: CASSPRGANEQFF. For the CDR3, the DNA is TGTGCCAGCAGCCCTAGAGGGGCGAATGAGCAGTTCTTC. Variable domain in full (rest from reference TRBV11-2 and TRBJ2-1): EAGVAQSPRYKIIEKRQSVAFWCNPISGHATLYWYQQILGQGPKLLIQFQNNGVVDDSQLPKDRFSAERLKGVDSTLKIQPAKLEDSAVYLCASSPRGANEQFFGPGTRLTVL.

The chain is built from TRBV7-9 and TRBJ2-1; 10 nucleotides line up with TRBD2. Germline V CDR1 and CDR2: SEHNR, FQNEAQ (reference sequence). The CDR3 covers 15 residues. V was pared by 5 bases and J by 6 bases, with 7 bases of the junction left unmatched. CDR3 residues: CASSLLAGVGNEQFF. The CDR3 DNA reads TGTGCCAGCAGCCTTCTAGCGGGAGTCGGCAATGAGCAGTTCTTC.

The rearrangement links TRBV10-3 to TRBJ2-5, with 12 positions matching TRBD1. This CDR3 contains 16 residues. CDR1 is ENHRY, CDR2 SYGVKD, per germline. V lost 3 bases, J lost 5 bases, and 7 bases stayed unmatched. The CDR3 nucleotides read TGTGCCATCAGTGAACCGGGACAGGGGGCAGATGAGACCCAGTACTTC. It yields the protein CAISEPGQGADETQYF.

This chain joins TRBV7-7 and TRBJ2-1; D remains ambiguous. This CDR3 comprises 15 residues. Deletions cut 5 bases from V and 9 bases from J, with 20 bases between. Germline CDR1 SSHAT, CDR2 FNYEAQ (reference sequence). In DNA, the CDR3 is TGTGCCAGCAGCCTTACGGACGGTATTGACACTGAGCAGTTCTTC. Protein product: CASSLTDGIDTEQFF.

The chain employs TRBV5-5 and TRBJ2-5, with D perhaps given as TRBD1 or TRBD2 (5 bases each). The germline CDR1 and CDR2 sequences are SGHKS and YYEKEE (reference sequence). This CDR3 has 15 amino acids. Trimming cost V 3 bases and J 1 base, with 13 bases left between them. The CDR3 region has the DNA TGTGCCAGCAGCTATGGGGGACCTATCCAAGAGACCCAGTACTTC. Amino acids: CASSYGGPIQETQYF. Drawing the rest from reference TRBV5-5 and TRBJ2-5, the complete variable domain is DAGVTQSPTHLIKTRGQQVTLRCSPISGHKSVSWYQQVLGQGPQFIFQYYEKEERGRGNFPDRFSARQFPNYSSELNVNALLLGDSALYLCASSYGGPIQETQYFGPGTRLLVL.

The CDR3 spells CASSFGTSGTFTDTQYF. As DNA, the CDR3 is TGTGCCAGCAGCTTCGGGACTAGTGGTACCTTCACAGATACGCAGTATTTT. The rearrangement joins TRBV11-3 to TRBJ2-3, with 8 positions matching TRBD2. V lost 3 bases, J lost 2 bases, and 10 bases stayed unmatched. Germline V gene data show CDR1 as SGHNT and CDR2 as YENEEA. The CDR3 extends over 17 amino acids.